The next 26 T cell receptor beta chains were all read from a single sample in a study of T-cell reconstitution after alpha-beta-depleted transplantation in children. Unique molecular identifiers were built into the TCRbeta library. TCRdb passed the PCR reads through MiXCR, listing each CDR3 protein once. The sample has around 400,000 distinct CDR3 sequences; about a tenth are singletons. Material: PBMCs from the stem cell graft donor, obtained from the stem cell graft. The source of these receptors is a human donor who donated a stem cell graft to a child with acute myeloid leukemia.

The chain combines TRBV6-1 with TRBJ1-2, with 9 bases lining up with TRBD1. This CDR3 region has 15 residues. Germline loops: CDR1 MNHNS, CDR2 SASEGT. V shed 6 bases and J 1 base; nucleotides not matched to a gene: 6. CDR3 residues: CASRTGGTINYGYTF. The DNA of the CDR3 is TGTGCCAGCAGGACAGGGGGTACTATTAACTATGGCTACACCTTC.

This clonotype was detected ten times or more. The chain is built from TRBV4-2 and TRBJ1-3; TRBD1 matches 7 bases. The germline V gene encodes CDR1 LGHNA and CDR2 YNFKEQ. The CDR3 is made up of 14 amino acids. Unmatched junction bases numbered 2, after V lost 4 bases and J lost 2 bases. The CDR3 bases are TGTGCCAGCAGCCGGGACAGAACTGGAAACACCATATATTTT. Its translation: CASSRDRTGNTIYF.

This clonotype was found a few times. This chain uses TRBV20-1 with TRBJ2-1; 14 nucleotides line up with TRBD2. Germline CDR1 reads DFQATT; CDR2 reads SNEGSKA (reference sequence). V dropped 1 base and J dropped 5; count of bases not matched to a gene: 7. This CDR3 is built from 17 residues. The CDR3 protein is CSARARTSGRYHNEQFF. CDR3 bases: TGCAGTGCTAGAGCCCGGACTAGCGGGAGGTACCACAATGAGCAGTTCTTC.

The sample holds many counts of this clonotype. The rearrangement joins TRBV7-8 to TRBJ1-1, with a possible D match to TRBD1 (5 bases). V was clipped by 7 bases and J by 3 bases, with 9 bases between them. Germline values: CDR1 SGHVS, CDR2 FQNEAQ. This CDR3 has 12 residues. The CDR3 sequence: CASTTRDTEAFF. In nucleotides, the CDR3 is TGTGCCAGCACAACCAGGGACACTGAAGCTTTCTTT. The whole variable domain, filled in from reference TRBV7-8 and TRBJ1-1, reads GAGVSQSPRYKVAKRGQDVALRCDPISGHVSLFWYQQALGQGPEFLTYFQNEAQLDKSGLPSDRFFAERPEGSVSTLKIQRTQQEDSAVYLCASTTRDTEAFFGQGTRLTVV.

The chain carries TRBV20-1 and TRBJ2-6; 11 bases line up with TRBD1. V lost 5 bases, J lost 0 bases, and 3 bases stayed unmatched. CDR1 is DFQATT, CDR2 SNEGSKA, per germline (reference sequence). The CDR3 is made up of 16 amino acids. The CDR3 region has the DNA TGCAGTGCTTCCGGGACAGGGGGCTCTGGGGCCAACGTCCTGACTTTC. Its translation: CSASGTGGSGANVLTF.

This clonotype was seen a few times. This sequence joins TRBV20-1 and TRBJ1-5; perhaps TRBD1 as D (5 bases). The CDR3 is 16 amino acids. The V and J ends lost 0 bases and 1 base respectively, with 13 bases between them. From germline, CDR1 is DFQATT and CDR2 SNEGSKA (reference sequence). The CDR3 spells CSARDYEGKSNQPQHF. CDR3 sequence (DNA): TGCAGTGCTAGAGATTACGAGGGGAAAAGCAATCAGCCCCAGCATTTT.

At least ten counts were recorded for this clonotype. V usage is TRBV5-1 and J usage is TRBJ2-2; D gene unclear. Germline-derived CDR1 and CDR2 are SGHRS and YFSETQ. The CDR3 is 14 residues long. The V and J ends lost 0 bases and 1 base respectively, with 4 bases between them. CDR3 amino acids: CASSLDENTGELFF. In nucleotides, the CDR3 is TGCGCCAGCAGCTTGGATGAGAACACCGGGGAGCTGTTTTTT.

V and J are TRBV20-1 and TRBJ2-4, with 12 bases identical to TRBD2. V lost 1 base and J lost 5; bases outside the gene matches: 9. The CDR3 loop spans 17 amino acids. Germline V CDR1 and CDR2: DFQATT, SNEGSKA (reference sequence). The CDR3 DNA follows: TGCAGTGCTAGAGGCGCTAGCGGGAGGGCCGGGGAAAACATTCAGTACTTC. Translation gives CSARGASGRAGENIQYF.

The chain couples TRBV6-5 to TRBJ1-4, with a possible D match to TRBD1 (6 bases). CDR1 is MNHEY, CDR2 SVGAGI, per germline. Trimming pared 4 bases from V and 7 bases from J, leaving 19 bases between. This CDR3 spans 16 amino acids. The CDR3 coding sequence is TGTGCCAGCAGTTCCTTGTCCACAGGGTTCGGTGAAAAACTGTTTTTT. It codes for CASSSLSTGFGEKLFF.

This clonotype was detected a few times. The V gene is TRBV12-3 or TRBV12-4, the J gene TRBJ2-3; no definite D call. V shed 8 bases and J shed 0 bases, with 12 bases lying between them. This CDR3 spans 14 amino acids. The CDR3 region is CASWRTESTDTQYF. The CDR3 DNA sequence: TGTGCCAGCTGGAGAACAGAAAGCACAGATACGCAGTATTTT.

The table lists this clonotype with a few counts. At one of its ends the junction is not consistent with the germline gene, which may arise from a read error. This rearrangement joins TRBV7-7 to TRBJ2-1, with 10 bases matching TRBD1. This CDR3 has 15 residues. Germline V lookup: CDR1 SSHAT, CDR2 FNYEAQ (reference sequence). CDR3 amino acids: CASSMGQGTYNEQFF. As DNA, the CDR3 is TGTGCTAGCAGCATGGGACAGGGGACTTACAATGAGCAGTTCTTC. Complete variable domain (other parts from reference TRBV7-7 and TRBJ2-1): GAGVSQSPRYKVTKRGQDVTLRCDPISSHATLYWYQQALGQGPEFLTYFNYEAQPDKSGLPSDRFSAERPEGSISTLTIQRTEQRDSAMYRCASSMGQGTYNEQFFGPGTRLTVL.

CDR3 bases: TGTGCCAGCATCGAGGAGCAGTACCGTAATGAGCAGTTCTTC. Its translation: CASIEEQYRNEQFF. V is TRBV6-2 or TRBV6-3 and J is TRBJ2-1, with D uncertain. The CDR3 is made up of 14 amino acids. The ends were cut back, 7 bases at V and 7 bases at J, with 17 bases in the middle. Germline V gene sequence: CDR1 MNHEY, CDR2 SVGEGT.

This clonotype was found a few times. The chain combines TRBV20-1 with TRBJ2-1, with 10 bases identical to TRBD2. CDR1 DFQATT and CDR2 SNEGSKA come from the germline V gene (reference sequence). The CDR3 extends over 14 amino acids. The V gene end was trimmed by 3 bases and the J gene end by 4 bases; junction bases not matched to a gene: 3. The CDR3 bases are TGCAGTGCTAGGAAACTAGCGGGGTACAATGAGCAGTTCTTC. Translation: CSARKLAGYNEQFF.

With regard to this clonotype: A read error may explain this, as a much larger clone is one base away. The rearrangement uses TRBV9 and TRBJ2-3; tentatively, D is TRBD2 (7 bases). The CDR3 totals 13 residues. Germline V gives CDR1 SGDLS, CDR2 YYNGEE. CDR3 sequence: CAISGTSTDTQYF. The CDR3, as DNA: TGTGCCATCAGCGGGACAAGCACAGATACGCAGTATTTT.

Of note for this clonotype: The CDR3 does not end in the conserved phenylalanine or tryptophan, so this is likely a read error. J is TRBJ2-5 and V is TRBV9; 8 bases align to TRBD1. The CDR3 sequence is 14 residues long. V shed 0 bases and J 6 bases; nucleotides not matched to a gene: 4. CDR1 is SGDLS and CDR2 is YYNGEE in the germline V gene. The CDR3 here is CASSVEGQGQTQYL. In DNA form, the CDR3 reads TGTGCCAGCAGCGTAGAAGGACAGGGTCAGACCCAGTACTTG.

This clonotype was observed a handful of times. The CDR3 loop is CASREQGTSTDTQYF. The CDR3 nucleotides read TGTGCCAGCAGGGAACAGGGGACTAGCACAGATACGCAGTATTTT. The J gene is TRBJ2-3, the V gene TRBV2; TRBD1 might be the D (7 bases). Germline V gene data show CDR1 as SNHLY and CDR2 as FYNNEI. This CDR3 contains 15 residues. The V and J ends lost 6 bases and 0 bases respectively, with 13 bases between them. Together with reference TRBV2 and TRBJ2-3, the CDR3 gives the full variable domain: EPEVTQTPSHQVTQMGQEVILRCVPISNHLYFYWYRQILGQKVEFLVSFYNNEISEKSEIFDDQFSVERPDGSNFTLKIRSTKLEDSAMYFCASREQGTSTDTQYFGPGTRLTVL.

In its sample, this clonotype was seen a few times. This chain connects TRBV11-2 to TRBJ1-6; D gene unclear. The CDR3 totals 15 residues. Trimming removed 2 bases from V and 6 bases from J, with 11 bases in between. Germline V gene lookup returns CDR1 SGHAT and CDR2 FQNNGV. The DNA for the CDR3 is TGTGCCAGCAGCTTATGGGGTGGTTCTAATTCACCCCTCCACTTT. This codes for CASSLWGGSNSPLHF.

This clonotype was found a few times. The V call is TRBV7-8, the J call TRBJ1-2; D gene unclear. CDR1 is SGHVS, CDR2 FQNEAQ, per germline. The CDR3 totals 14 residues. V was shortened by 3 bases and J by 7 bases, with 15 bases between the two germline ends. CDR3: CASSFGRQSGGYTF. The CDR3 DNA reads TGTGCCAGCAGCTTTGGCAGGCAGTCGGGTGGCTACACCTTC.

The CDR3 DNA reads TGTGCCAGCAGCCCCCCAGGTTCTGGCTATGGCTACACCTTC. This codes for CASSPPGSGYGYTF. V and J are TRBV5-6 and TRBJ1-2; D remains ambiguous. V lost 4 bases to trimming and J lost 4 bases, with 14 bases between them. The CDR3 runs 14 residues. Germline CDR1 is SGHDT and CDR2 is YYEEEE.

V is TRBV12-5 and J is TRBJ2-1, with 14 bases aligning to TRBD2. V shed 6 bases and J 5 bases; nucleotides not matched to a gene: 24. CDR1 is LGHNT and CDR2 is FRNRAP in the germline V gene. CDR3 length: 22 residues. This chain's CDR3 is CASGLRPHLTSGRANINNEQFF. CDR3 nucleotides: TGTGCTAGTGGCCTACGTCCTCACCTGACTAGCGGGAGGGCCAACATCAACAATGAGCAGTTCTTC.

DNA of the CDR3: TGCAGTGCTACATTCGGCAAAAACATTCAGTACTTC. Encoded protein: CSATFGKNIQYF. The rearrangement joins TRBV20-1 to TRBJ2-4; D not resolved. This CDR3 contains 12 residues. Germline lookup yields CDR1 DFQATT and CDR2 SNEGSKA (reference sequence). V shed 4 bases and J shed 3 bases, with 7 bases lying between them.

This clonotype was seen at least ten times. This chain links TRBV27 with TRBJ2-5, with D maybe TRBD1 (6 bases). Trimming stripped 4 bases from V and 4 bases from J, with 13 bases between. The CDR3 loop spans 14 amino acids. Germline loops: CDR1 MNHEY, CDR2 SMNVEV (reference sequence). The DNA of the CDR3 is TGTGCCAGCAGTTCTCAGACAGGTCCAGAGACCCAGTACTTC. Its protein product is CASSSQTGPETQYF.

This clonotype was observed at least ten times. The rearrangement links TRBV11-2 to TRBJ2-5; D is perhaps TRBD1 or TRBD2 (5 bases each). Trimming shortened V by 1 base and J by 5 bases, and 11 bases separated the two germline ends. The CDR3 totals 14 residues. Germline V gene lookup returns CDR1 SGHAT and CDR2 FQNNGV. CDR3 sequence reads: CASSLGGVGETQYF. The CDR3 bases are TGTGCCAGCAGCTTAGGAGGGGTGGGGGAGACCCAGTACTTC.

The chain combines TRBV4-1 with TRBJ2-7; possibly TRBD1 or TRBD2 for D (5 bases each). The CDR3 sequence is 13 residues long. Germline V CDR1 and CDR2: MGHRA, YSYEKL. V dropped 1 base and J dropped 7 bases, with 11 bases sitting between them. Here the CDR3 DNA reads TGCGCCAGCAGCCAAGTTGCAGGGAGAGAGCAGTACTTC. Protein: CASSQVAGREQYF.

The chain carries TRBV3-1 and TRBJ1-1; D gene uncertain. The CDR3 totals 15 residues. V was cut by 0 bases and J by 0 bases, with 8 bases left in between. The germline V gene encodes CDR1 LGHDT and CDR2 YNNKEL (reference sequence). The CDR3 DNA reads TGTGCCAGCAGCCAAGAGGCATTGATGAACACTGAAGCTTTCTTT. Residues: CASSQEALMNTEAFF.

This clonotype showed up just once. The CDR3 sequence is CASEEEDRVYSEQYF. CDR3 in DNA: TGCGCCAGCGAGGAGGAAGACAGGGTGTATAGCGAGCAGTACTTC. The chain combines TRBV5-1 with TRBJ2-7, with 7 bases lining up with TRBD1. The germline V gene has CDR1 SGHRS and CDR2 YFSETQ. The CDR3 is 15 residues long. Trimming removed 7 bases from V and 6 bases from J; junction bases left unmatched: 16.